A selection of T cell receptor beta chains follows, all from one sample in a study of blood T cell repertoires in COVID-19. Clones were sequenced by immunoSEQ multiplex PCR, and TCRdb holds only the in-frame ones, with some missing. The sample lists about 230,000 clones; approximately 84% were seen once. The specimen sequenced was peripheral blood. The receptors come from a middle-aged man with acute or convalescent COVID-19. The CDR3 runs from the conserved cysteine through the conserved F or W. The D gene is left open where the match is weak. Clone size, where shown, is once, few, many, or a class for clones that have expanded.

clone_size | d_call | j_call | v_call | cdr3_aa | cdr3_nt
NA | NA | TRBJ1-4 | TRBV28 | CASRSPRTNEKLFF | TGTGCCAGCAGATCCCCGCGGACTAATGAAAAACTGTTTTTT
once | NA | TRBJ1-6 | TRBV6-5 | CASTRGNSPLHF | TGTGCCAGCACTCGGGGAAATTCACCCCTCCACTTT
NA | TRBD2 | TRBJ2-2 | TRBV7-3 | CASSLGLAENTGELFF | TGTGCCAGCAGCTTGGGACTAGCGGAAAACACCGGGGAGCTGTTTTTT
NA | NA | TRBJ2-6 | TRBV5-1 | CASSSGVNSGANVLTF | TGCGCCAGCAGTTCAGGGGTTAATTCTGGGGCCAACGTCCTGACTTTC
NA | TRBD1 | TRBJ2-7 | TRBV5-1 | CASSLGRDSLGEQYF | TGCGCCAGCAGCTTGGGCCGGGACAGTCTAGGAGAGCAGTACTTC
few | TRBD1 | TRBJ1-2 | TRBV6-6 | CASSSGGLNYGYTF | TGTGCCAGCAGTTCAGGGGGGCTTAACTATGGCTACACCTTC
NA | NA | TRBJ2-7 | TRBV7-3 | CASSLIHGVGYEQYF | TGTGCCAGCAGCTTAATCCACGGGGTGGGGTACGAGCAGTACTTC
NA | TRBD1 | TRBJ1-1 | TRBV29-1 | CSDGQGNTEAFF | TGCAGCGACGGACAGGGCAACACTGAAGCTTTCTTT
once | TRBD2 | TRBJ2-5 | TRBV7-3 | CASSLAGGPETQYF | TGTGCCAGCAGCCTAGCGGGGGGGCCGGAGACCCAGTACTTC
NA | NA | TRBJ1-1 | TRBV6-5 | CASSYRVGVSEAFF | TGTGCCAGCAGTTACCGGGTTGGCGTCTCTGAAGCTTTCTTT
once | TRBD1 | TRBJ1-4 | TRBV7-9 | CASSRGQVADEKLFF | TGTGCCAGCAGCCGCGGACAGGTCGCAGATGAAAAACTGTTTTTT
NA | TRBD1 | TRBJ1-2 | TRBV10-3 | CAISGTGANYGYTF | TGTGCCATCAGCGGGACAGGGGCTAACTATGGCTACACCTTC